The rows below give T cell receptor beta chains drawn from one sample of a study of blood T cell repertoires in COVID-19. Clones were read by immunoSEQ multiplex PCR, and TCRdb kept only the in-frame ones, dropping some. The sample lists approximately 280,000 clones; about 89% were seen once. Sequenced sample: peripheral blood. The receptor set was obtained from a man aged 35-49 years with acute or convalescent COVID-19. Both conserved end residues are part of each CDR3. Each record gives: clone size, D gene, V gene, J gene, CDR3 DNA, CDR3 protein. The D gene is left open where the match is weak. Clone size is given for some rows only: seen once, a few or many times, or a class if the clone is expanded.

>.|TRBD2|TRBV5-1|TRBJ2-1
TGCGCCAGCAGCTTTCTAGCGGGGGGACCCAATGAGCAGTTCTTC
CASSFLAGGPNEQFF
>.|.|TRBV6-1|TRBJ2-7
TGTGCCAGCAGTGAAGACCCAGGGGTCTACGAGCAGTACTTC
CASSEDPGVYEQYF
>.|TRBD1|TRBV5-1|TRBJ2-7
TGCGCCAGCAGGGCAGGGACAGGGACGGCCTACGAGCAGTACTTC
CASRAGTGTAYEQYF
>.|.|TRBV6-5|TRBJ1-2
TGTGCCAGCAGAGCAGGGGAGACCAACTATGGCTACACCTTC
CASRAGETNYGYTF
>.|.|TRBV7-2|TRBJ2-5
TGTGCCAGCAGCCCGTCCCAGTCAGAGACCCAGTACTTC
CASSPSQSETQYF
>.|TRBD2|TRBV11-1|TRBJ2-3
TGTGCCAGCAGCCCTGTAGCGGGGAGCACAGATACGCAGTATTTT
CASSPVAGSTDTQYF
>few|.|TRBV2|TRBJ1-2
TGTGCCAGCAGTGAGGCCGTCCCCAAGGGCTACACCTTC
CASSEAVPKGYTF
>.|TRBD2|TRBV7-8|TRBJ2-3
TGTGCCAGCAGCCAAGGACTAGCGGGGGAAGTAGATACGCAGTATTTT
CASSQGLAGEVDTQYF
>.|.|TRBV4-2|TRBJ2-1
TGTGCCAGCAGCTCGATGGGCGATGAGCAGTTCTTC
CASSSMGDEQFF
>.|TRBD1|TRBV15|TRBJ1-1
TGTGCCACCAGCAGAGATTTAATAGTTGCAGGGGGTAGCACTGAAGCTTTCTTT
CATSRDLIVAGGSTEAFF
>.|.|TRBV10-3|TRBJ2-7
TGTGCCATCAGTGAGCGGGGGGCGGACTACGAGCAGTACTTC
CAISERGADYEQYF
>.|TRBD2|TRBV3-1/TRBV3-2|TRBJ2-2
TGTGCCAGCAGCCAAGATGGTAGCGGGGGGCCCTACACCGGGGAGCTGTTTTTT
CASSQDGSGGPYTGELFF
>.|TRBD1|TRBV7-8|TRBJ2-7
TGTGCCAGCAGCTCCGGGACAGGGTCCTACGAGCAGTACTTC
CASSSGTGSYEQYF
>.|.|TRBV12-3/TRBV12-4|TRBJ1-2
TGTGCCAGCAGTTTCAACGGTCTCTATGGCTACACCTTC
CASSFNGLYGYTF
>.|.|TRBV2|TRBJ1-5
TGTGCCAGCAGTGAAGTCTCAGGGGGCAATCAGCCCCAGCATTTT
CASSEVSGGNQPQHF
>.|TRBD1|TRBV7-8|TRBJ2-5
TGTGCCAGCAGCTCCGGGACAGGAGGGGTAGAGACCCAGTACTTC
CASSSGTGGVETQYF
>.|TRBD1|TRBV5-7|TRBJ1-6
TGTGCCAGCAGCTTGGGGGAGTTGGGGACAGGGGATCCACCCCTCCACTTT
CASSLGELGTGDPPLHF
>once|TRBD1|TRBV7-2|TRBJ1-3
TGTGCCAGCAGCGGGACAGCCTCTGGAAACACCATATATTTT
CASSGTASGNTIYF
>.|TRBD1|TRBV6-5|TRBJ2-2
TGTGCCAGCACGGGGACAGGGGTCGCCGGGGAGCTGTTTTTT
CASTGTGVAGELFF
>.|TRBD2|TRBV4-2|TRBJ2-3
TGTGCCAGCAGCCGAGGACTAGCGGGGGGAGTAGGACCAGATACGCAGTATTTT
CASSRGLAGGVGPDTQYF